This entry concerns a single TCR beta chain. Sequence at one end of the junction differs from germline and may be a read error. Three rounds of nested PCR, following a modified ARM-PCR protocol, produced the TCRbeta library. MiXCR, applied by TCRdb to the multiplex PCR reads, yields one record per CDR3 protein. Seen here are 77,000 or so distinct CDR3 sequences, roughly 73% observed once, and the top ten hold approximately 12%. This sample's RNA came from whole unsorted tissue. This specimen comes from a study of tumor and adjacent non-tumor tissue in lung cancer. CDR1 is MNHEY, CDR2 SVGAGI, per germline. The CDR3 has 13 amino acids.

The chain combines TRBV6-5 with TRBJ1-2; D is unresolved. The clonotype was recovered from a woman between 45 and 65 years old with non-small cell lung cancer. Sequencing was performed on lung tumor tissue. CDR3 sequence reads: CASLRQVDYDYPF. CDR3 nucleotides: TGTGCCAGCCTACGGCAGGTTGACTATGACTACCCCTTC.